Each of the 22 T cell receptor beta chains below was sequenced from the same sample in a study of OX40 agonist ivuxolimab in advanced cancers. Some clones are missing from TCRdb's copy, which holds only in-frame ones; the method was immunoSEQ multiplex PCR. Here the sample spans approximately 84,000 clones, approximately 86% being singletons. The material was CD4+ or CD8+ T cells sorted from blood, obtained in a trial of the OX40 agonist ivuxolimab. These receptors all stem from an adult with an advanced solid tumor such as melanoma, head and neck, liver or kidney cancer.

The genes are TRBV11-3 and TRBJ2-2, with D unresolved. The CDR3 has 18 amino acids. V was cut by 0 bases and J by 0 bases, with 14 bases left in between. In germline, CDR1 is SGHNT, CDR2 YENEEA. CDR3 DNA sequence: TGTGCCAGCAGCTTAGAAGGAATGTGGCAGCCGAACACCGGGGAGCTGTTTTTT. The encoded protein is CASSLEGMWQPNTGELFF.

This clone was seen once. The chain links TRBV6-1 to TRBJ1-2; D uncertain. CDR1 and CDR2 from the germline V gene are MNHNS and SASEGT. The CDR3 consists of 11 residues. V was pared by 5 bases and J by 7 bases, with 8 bases between. The CDR3: CASSTAGGYTF. CDR3 in DNA: TGTGCCAGCAGTACAGCAGGTGGCTACACCTTC.

The rearrangement joins TRBV13 to TRBJ1-5, with 7 bases lining up with TRBD1. The CDR3 has 14 residues. Per the germline V gene, CDR1 is PRHDT and CDR2 is FYEKMQ (reference sequence). V trimming: 5 bases; J trimming: 3 bases; junction bases outside the gene matches: 4. CDR3 sequence (DNA): TGTGCCAGCAGCCGGGGGACAGTCAATCAGCCCCAGCATTTT. This gives the protein CASSRGTVNQPQHF.

The chain is built from TRBV6-4 and TRBJ2-3; D unclear. Germline values: CDR1 MRHNA, CDR2 SNTAGT. This CDR3 spans 16 amino acids. Trimming left V 6 bases short and J 5 bases short, with 21 bases between. CDR3 loop: CASRPFRPTARDTQYF. For the CDR3, the DNA is TGTGCCAGCAGGCCCTTCCGGCCTACAGCTAGAGATACGCAGTATTTT.

This chain uses TRBV11-2 with TRBJ2-3; maybe TRBD2 (7 bases). V was shortened by 8 bases and J by 3 bases, with 12 bases between the two germline ends. This CDR3 comprises 13 residues. The germline V gene has CDR1 SGHAT and CDR2 FQNNGV. The CDR3 here is CASGGAWTDTQYF. Here the CDR3 DNA reads TGTGCCAGCGGGGGGGCGTGGACAGATACGCAGTATTTT.

The chain recombines TRBV12-5 with TRBJ2-5, with 10 bases lining up with TRBD2. V dropped 5 bases and J dropped 9; count of bases not matched to a gene: 6. Germline CDR1 LGHNT, CDR2 FRNRAP. This CDR3 region has 13 residues. The CDR3 coding sequence is TGTGCTAGTGGTCCTAGCGGGAGTGGGGCCCAGTACTTC. This encodes CASGPSGSGAQYF.

In its sample, this clone was seen many times. The V and J genes are TRBV9 and TRBJ2-3; TRBD2 is a possible D gene (5 bases). Germline V lookup: CDR1 SGDLS, CDR2 YYNGEE. The CDR3 totals 15 residues. V was cut by 0 bases and J by 0 bases, with 8 bases left in between. CDR3 sequence reads: CASSVVGVSTDTQYF. The CDR3, as DNA: TGTGCCAGCAGCGTAGTCGGGGTTAGCACAGATACGCAGTATTTT.

The chain has TRBV18 and TRBJ2-7, with TRBD1 identical over 8 bases. With V trimmed by 3 bases and J by 5 bases, 9 bases remained unmatched. This CDR3 comprises 15 residues. From germline, CDR1 is KGHSH and CDR2 LQKENI. The CDR3, as DNA: TGTGCCAGCTCACCGTTAGGACAGGGAAAGGACGAGCAGTACTTC. Protein product: CASSPLGQGKDEQYF.

The chain employs TRBV6-1 and TRBJ2-7; TRBD2 matches at 7 bases. The CDR3 is made up of 14 amino acids. The ends lost 6 bases at V and 9 bases at J; junction bases unmatched: 14. CDR1 MNHNS and CDR2 SASEGT come from the germline V gene. The CDR3 sequence: CASSVSGIGGGQYF. CDR3 DNA: TGTGCCAGCAGCGTGAGCGGGATAGGTGGGGGGCAGTACTTC.

The chain uses TRBV5-4 and TRBJ1-2, with 9 bases that match TRBD1. The V gene's germline CDR1 is SGHNT and CDR2 YYREEE (reference sequence). The V gene end was trimmed by 2 bases and the J gene end by 6 bases; junction bases not matched to a gene: 5. CDR3 length equals 14 residues. CDR3: CASSLGQGLDGYTF. CDR3 nucleotides: TGTGCCAGCAGCTTAGGACAGGGGCTGGATGGCTACACCTTC.

This sequence joins TRBV4-1 and TRBJ1-4; 9 nucleotides align to TRBD1. The CDR3 consists of 17 residues. Germline assignment: CDR1 MGHRA and CDR2 YSYEKL. J was trimmed by 6 bases and V by 5 bases; bases with no gene match: 13. The CDR3 coding sequence is TGCGCCAGCAGCAAACGACAGGGGGGTCGAGTTGATGAAAAACTGTTTTTT. This encodes CASSKRQGGRVDEKLFF.

This chain uses TRBV4-1 with TRBJ2-5, with 9 positions matching TRBD2. The J segment lost 4 bases and the V segment lost 0 bases, leaving 9 bases of the junction unmatched. The CDR3 spans 17 residues. CDR1 is MGHRA and CDR2 is YSYEKL in the germline V gene. CDR3 residues: CASSQDSPSGILETQYF. The CDR3 DNA sequence: TGCGCCAGCAGCCAAGATAGTCCTAGCGGGATTTTAGAGACCCAGTACTTC.

The V call is TRBV7-3, the J call TRBJ2-3; D ambiguous. Germline lookup yields CDR1 SGHTA and CDR2 FQGTGA. The CDR3 sequence is 14 residues long. V was cut by 1 base and J by 4 bases, with 9 bases left in between. CDR3 nucleotides: TGTGCCAGCAGCTTAAATTCCGGGTCAGATACGCAGTATTTT. It yields the protein CASSLNSGSDTQYF.

The chain links TRBV11-2 to TRBJ1-1; no firm D call. Trimming stripped 1 base from V and 4 bases from J, with 7 bases between. From germline, CDR1 is SGHAT and CDR2 FQNNGV. The CDR3 extends over 13 amino acids. The DNA of the CDR3 is TGTGCCAGCAGCTTAGTAGAACGCACTGAAGCTTTCTTT. As protein: CASSLVERTEAFF.

The chain has TRBV14 and TRBJ1-3; D is uncertain. V was shortened by 2 bases and J by 0 bases, with 11 bases between the two germline ends. The CDR3 totals 16 residues. Germline assignment: CDR1 SGHDN and CDR2 FVKESK. The CDR3 DNA follows: TGTGCCAGCAGCCAAACCAAACAGAGCTCTGGAAACACCATATATTTT. Protein sequence: CASSQTKQSSGNTIYF.

This clone has a handful of counts. V is TRBV7-3 and J is TRBJ2-1; 13 bases fit TRBD2. This CDR3 has 16 residues. V gave up 4 bases and J gave up 5 bases; unmatched junction bases: 5. Germline lookup yields CDR1 SGHTA and CDR2 FQGTGA. The CDR3 spells CASSSPGLAGHNEQFF. The CDR3 coding sequence is TGTGCCAGCAGCTCACCGGGACTAGCGGGGCACAATGAGCAGTTCTTC. Supplemented by reference TRBV7-3 and TRBJ2-1, the full variable domain reads GAGVSQTPSNKVTEKGKYVELRCDPISGHTALYWYRQSLGQGPEFLIYFQGTGAADDSGLPNDRFFAVRPEGSVSTLKIQRTERGDSAVYLCASSSPGLAGHNEQFFGPGTRLTVL.

The chain employs TRBV11-2 and TRBJ2-2, with 11 bases that match TRBD1. V shed 5 bases, J shed 6 bases, and the junction held 2 bases outside the gene matches. Germline lookup yields CDR1 SGHAT and CDR2 FQNNGV. The CDR3 is made up of 14 amino acids. In nucleotides, the CDR3 is TGTGCCAGCAGCCAGGGACAGGGGGCCGGGGAGCTGTTTTTT. Translated: CASSQGQGAGELFF. The variable domain in full, completed from reference TRBV11-2 and TRBJ2-2, reads EAGVAQSPRYKIIEKRQSVAFWCNPISGHATLYWYQQILGQGPKLLIQFQNNGVVDDSQLPKDRFSAERLKGVDSTLKIQPAKLEDSAVYLCASSQGQGAGELFFGEGSRLTVL.

The chain combines TRBV27 with TRBJ1-1, with D maybe TRBD1 (5 bases). Between the trimmed V and J ends, which lost 1 base and 3 bases, there was a span of 9 bases. Germline lookup yields CDR1 MNHEY and CDR2 SMNVEV (reference sequence). This CDR3 spans 14 amino acids. The CDR3 region is CASSLFGGDTEAFF. For the CDR3, the DNA is TGTGCCAGCAGTTTATTCGGGGGGGACACTGAAGCTTTCTTT.

The gene calls are TRBV4-1 and TRBJ1-2; 7 bases fit TRBD1. The CDR3 extends over 17 amino acids. V gave up 6 bases and J gave up 0 bases; unmatched junction bases: 13. Looked up from germline, CDR1 is MGHRA and CDR2 is YSYEKL. This CDR3 is CASRSYRDREPNYGYTF. CDR3 coding DNA: TGCGCCAGCAGGTCTTACCGGGACAGAGAACCTAACTATGGCTACACCTTC.

The chain combines TRBV7-2 with TRBJ2-6; D uncertain. The length of the CDR3 is 15 residues. Germline CDR1 reads SGHTA; CDR2 reads FQGNSA. V lost 1 base and J 5 bases, leaving 9 bases between the germline ends. The DNA for the CDR3 is TGTGCCAGCAGCTTAGGGCAGCCACGGGCCAACGTCCTGACTTTC. Translation gives CASSLGQPRANVLTF.

The chain links TRBV5-6 to TRBJ1-1; no clear D gene. V was clipped by 1 base and J by 0 bases, with 4 bases between them. CDR3 length: 13 residues. Germline-derived CDR1 and CDR2 are SGHDT and YYEEEE. CDR3 sequence reads: CASSLWMNTEAFF. DNA for the CDR3: TGTGCCAGCAGCTTGTGGATGAACACTGAAGCTTTCTTT.

This clone showed up just a few times. This rearrangement joins TRBV5-4 to TRBJ1-2, with D possibly matching TRBD1 (6 bases). This CDR3 spans 15 amino acids. Trimming took off 3 bases at V and 8 bases at J, with 20 bases between the two ends. Germline V gene sequence: CDR1 SGHNT, CDR2 YYREEE (reference sequence). CDR3 bases: TGTGCCAGCAGCTCTGGACAGCGGGAGTCAGTGGGCTACACCTTC. Encoded protein: CASSSGQRESVGYTF.